The sequence of this TCR beta chain was determined in a study of blood T cell repertoires in COVID-19. Overall study context: Both acute and convalescent COVID-19 samples were obtained from the United States, Italy and Spain. PBMCs, B-cell-depleted T cells, or T cells were the source of the cDNA or gDNA that made up the material.

Authors' processing steps: Estimation of nucleated cell counts relied on the amplification of reference gene primers. Method: immunoSEQ multiplex PCR; TCRdb's copy keeps in-frame clones and lacks some. V and J calls and clone size are copied from that table; D and trimming were computed from the DNA. Of over 250,000 clones in the sample, 88% are singletons; the top ten hold roughly 4%. Trimming cost V 0 bases and J 1 base, with 9 bases left between them. The V gene's germline CDR1 is MGHRA and CDR2 YSYEKL. The CDR3 is made up of 15 amino acids. The chain links TRBV4-1 to TRBJ1-1, with TRBD1 as a possible D gene (5 bases). This TCR derives from a man in his fifties or sixties who had recovered from COVID-19. Sequencing input: peripheral blood. CDR3 protein: CASSQDLGGNTEAFF. CDR3 in DNA: TGCGCCAGCAGCCAAGATTTGGGGGGGAACACTGAAGCTTTCTTT.